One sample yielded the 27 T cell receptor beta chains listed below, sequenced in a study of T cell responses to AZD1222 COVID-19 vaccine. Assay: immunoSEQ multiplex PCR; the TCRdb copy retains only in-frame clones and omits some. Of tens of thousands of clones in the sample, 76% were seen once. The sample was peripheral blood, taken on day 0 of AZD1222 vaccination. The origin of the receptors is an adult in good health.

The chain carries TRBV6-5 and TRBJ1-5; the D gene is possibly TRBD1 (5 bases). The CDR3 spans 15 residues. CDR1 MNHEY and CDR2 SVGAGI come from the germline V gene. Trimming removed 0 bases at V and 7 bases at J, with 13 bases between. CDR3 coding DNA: TGTGCCAGCAGTTACTCCCAGGGTCCGGGGCAGCCCCAGCATTTT. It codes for CASSYSQGPGQPQHF.

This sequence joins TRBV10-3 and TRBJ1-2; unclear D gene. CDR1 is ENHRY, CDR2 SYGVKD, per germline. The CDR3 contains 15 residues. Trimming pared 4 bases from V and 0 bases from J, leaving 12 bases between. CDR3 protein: CAISGGRVTNYGYTF. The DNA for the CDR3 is TGTGCCATCAGTGGTGGAAGGGTGACTAACTATGGCTACACCTTC.

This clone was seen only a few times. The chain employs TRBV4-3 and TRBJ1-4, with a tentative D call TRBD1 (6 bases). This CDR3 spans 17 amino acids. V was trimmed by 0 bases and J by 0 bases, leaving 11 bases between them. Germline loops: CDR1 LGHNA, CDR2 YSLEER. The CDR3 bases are TGCGCCAGCAGCCAAGATCGGGGGGGGCCAACTAATGAAAAACTGTTTTTT. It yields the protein CASSQDRGGPTNEKLFF.

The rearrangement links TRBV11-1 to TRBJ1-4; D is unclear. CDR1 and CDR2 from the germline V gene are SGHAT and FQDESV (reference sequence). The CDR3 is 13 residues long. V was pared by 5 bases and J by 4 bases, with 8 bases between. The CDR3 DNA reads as TGTGCCAGCAGCCGTCGTTATAATGAAAAACTGTTTTTT. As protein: CASSRRYNEKLFF. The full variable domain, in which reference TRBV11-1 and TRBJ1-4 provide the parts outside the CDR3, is EAEVAQSPRYKITEKSQAVAFWCDPISGHATLYWYRQILGQGPELLVQFQDESVVDDSQLPKDRFSAERLKGVDSTLKIQPAELGDSAMYLCASSRRYNEKLFFGSGTQLSVL.

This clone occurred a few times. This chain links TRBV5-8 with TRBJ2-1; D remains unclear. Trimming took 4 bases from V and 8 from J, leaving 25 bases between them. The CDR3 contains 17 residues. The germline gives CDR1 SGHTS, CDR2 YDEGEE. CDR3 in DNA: TGTGCCAGCAGCAGGACCCCTAACCGGGCCCCGAACCATGAGCAGTTCTTC. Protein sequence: CASSRTPNRAPNHEQFF. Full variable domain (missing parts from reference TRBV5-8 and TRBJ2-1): EAGVTQSPTHLIKTRGQQATLRCSPISGHTSVYWYQQALGLGLQFLLWYDEGEERNRGNFPPRFSGRQFPNYSSELNVNALELEDSALYLCASSRTPNRAPNHEQFFGPGTRLTVL.

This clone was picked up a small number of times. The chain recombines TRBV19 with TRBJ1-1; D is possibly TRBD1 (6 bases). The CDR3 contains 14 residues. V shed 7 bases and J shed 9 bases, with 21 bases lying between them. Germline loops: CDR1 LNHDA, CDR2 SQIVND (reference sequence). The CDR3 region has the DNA TGTGCCAGTACCCGGTCCAGTTTATGGGGGCAAGCTTTCTTT. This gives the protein CASTRSSLWGQAFF.

The CDR3 is CASSQRGNIQYF. CDR3 bases: TGTGCCAGCAGCCAGCGTGGGAACATTCAGTACTTC. V is TRBV3-1 (or the pseudogene TRBV3-2) and J is TRBJ2-4; no clear D gene. This CDR3 region has 12 residues. With 3 bases removed from V and 7 bases from J, the gap between germline ends came to 7 bases. The germline V gene has CDR1 LGHDT and CDR2 YNNKEL (reference sequence).

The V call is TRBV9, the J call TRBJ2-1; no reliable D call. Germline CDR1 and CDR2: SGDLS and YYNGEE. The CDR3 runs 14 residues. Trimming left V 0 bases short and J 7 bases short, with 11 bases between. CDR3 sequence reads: CASSVEGARNEQFF. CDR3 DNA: TGTGCCAGCAGCGTAGAGGGCGCGCGGAATGAGCAGTTCTTC. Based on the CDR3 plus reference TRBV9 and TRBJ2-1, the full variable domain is DSGVTQTPKHLITATGQRVTLRCSPRSGDLSVYWYQQSLDQGLQFLIQYYNGEERAKGNILERFSAQQFPDLHSELNLSSLELGDSALYFCASSVEGARNEQFFGPGTRLTVL.

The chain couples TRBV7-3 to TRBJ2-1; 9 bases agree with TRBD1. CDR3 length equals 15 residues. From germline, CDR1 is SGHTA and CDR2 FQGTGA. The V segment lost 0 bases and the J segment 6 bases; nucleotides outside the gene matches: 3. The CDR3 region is CASSLTGQGVNEQFF. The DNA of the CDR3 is TGTGCCAGCAGCTTAACGGGACAGGGTGTCAATGAGCAGTTCTTC.

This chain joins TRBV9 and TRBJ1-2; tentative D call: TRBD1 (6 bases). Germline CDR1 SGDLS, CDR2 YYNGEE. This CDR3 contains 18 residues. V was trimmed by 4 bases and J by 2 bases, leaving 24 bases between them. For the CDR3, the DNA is TGTGCCAGCAGCACCATACTCTTAGCGGGACAAGAGAACTATGGCTACACCTTC. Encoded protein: CASSTILLAGQENYGYTF.

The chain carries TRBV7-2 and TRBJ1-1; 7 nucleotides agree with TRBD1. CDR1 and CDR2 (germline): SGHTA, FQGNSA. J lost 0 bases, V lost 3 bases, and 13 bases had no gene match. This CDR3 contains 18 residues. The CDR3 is CASSFEGALSFMNTEAFF. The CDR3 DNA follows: TGTGCCAGCAGCTTTGAGGGGGCTCTGTCTTTCATGAACACTGAAGCTTTCTTT.

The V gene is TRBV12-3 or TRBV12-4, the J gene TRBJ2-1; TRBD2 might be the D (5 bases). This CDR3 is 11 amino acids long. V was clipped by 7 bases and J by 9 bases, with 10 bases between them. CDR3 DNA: TGTGCCAGCACCTCCGGGGTTGAGCAGTTCTTC. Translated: CASTSGVEQFF.

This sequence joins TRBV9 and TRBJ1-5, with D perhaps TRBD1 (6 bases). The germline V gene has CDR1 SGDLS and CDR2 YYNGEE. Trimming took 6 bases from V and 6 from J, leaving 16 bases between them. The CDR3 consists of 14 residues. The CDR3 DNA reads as TGTGCCAGCACCAGGGGTAGGGGAGGTCAGCCCCAGCATTTT. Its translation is CASTRGRGGQPQHF.

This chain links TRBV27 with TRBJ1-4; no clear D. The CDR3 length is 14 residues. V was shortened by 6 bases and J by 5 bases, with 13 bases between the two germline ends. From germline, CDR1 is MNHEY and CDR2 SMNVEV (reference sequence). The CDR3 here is CASSYSGRNEKLFF. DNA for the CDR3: TGTGCCAGCAGCTACAGTGGGAGAAATGAAAAACTGTTTTTT.

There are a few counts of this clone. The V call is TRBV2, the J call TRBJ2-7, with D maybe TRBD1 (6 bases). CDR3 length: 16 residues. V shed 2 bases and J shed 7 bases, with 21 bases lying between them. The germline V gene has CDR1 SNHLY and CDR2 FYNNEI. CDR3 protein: CASSERGSASWGEQYF. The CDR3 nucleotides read TGTGCCAGCAGTGAAAGGGGGTCAGCTTCCTGGGGTGAGCAGTACTTC.

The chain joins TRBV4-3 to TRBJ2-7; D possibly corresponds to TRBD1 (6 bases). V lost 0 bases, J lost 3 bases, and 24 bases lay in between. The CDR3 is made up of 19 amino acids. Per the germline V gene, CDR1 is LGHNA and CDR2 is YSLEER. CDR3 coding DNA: TGCGCCAGCAGCCAAGATTTTCCCTTTAGAGGGGGAGTGAGCTACGAGCAGTACTTC. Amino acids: CASSQDFPFRGGVSYEQYF.

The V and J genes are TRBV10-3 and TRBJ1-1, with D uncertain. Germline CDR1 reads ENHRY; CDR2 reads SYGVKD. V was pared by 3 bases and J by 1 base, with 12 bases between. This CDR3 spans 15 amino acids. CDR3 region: CAISDLRTANTEAFF. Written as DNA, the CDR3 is TGTGCCATCAGTGACTTGCGGACCGCGAACACTGAAGCTTTCTTT.

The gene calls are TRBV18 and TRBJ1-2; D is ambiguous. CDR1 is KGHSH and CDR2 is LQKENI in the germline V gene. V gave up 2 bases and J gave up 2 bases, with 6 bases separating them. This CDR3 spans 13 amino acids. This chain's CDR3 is CASSPGSNYGYTF. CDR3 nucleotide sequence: TGTGCCAGCTCACCAGGCAGCAACTATGGCTACACCTTC.

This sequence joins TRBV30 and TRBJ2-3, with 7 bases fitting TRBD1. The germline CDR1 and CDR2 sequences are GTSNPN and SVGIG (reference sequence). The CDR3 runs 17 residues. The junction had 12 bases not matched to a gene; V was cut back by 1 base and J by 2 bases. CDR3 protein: CAWSDMLRGSNTDTQYF. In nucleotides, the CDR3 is TGTGCCTGGAGTGATATGCTCAGGGGGTCAAACACAGATACGCAGTATTTT.

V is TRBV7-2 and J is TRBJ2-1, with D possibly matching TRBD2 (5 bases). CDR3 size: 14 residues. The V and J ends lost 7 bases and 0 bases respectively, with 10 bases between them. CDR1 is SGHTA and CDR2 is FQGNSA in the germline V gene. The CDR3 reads CASMGSRSYNEQFF. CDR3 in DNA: TGTGCCAGCATGGGGAGCCGCTCCTACAATGAGCAGTTCTTC. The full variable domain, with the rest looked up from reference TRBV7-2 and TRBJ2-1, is GAGVSQSPSNKVTEKGKDVELRCDPISGHTALYWYRQSLGQGLEFLIYFQGNSAPDKSGLPSDRFSAERTGGSVSTLTIQRTQQEDSAVYLCASMGSRSYNEQFFGPGTRLTVL.

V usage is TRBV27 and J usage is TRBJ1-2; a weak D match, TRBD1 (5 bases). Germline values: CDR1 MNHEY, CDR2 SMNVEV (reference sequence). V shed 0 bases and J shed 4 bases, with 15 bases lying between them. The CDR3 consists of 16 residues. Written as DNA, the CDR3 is TGTGCCAGCAGTTTATCCCGACGGGGGATTGGCTATGGCTACACCTTC. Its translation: CASSLSRRGIGYGYTF.

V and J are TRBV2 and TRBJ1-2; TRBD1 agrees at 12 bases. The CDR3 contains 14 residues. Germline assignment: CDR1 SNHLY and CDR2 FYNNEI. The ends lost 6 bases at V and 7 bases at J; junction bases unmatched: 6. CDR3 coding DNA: TGTGCCAGCAGGAGGGACAGGGGGCGCAGTGGCTACACCTTC. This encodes CASRRDRGRSGYTF.

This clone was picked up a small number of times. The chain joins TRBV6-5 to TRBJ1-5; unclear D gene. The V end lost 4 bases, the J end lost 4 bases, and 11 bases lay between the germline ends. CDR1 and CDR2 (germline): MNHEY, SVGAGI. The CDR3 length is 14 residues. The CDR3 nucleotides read TGTGCCAGCAGTTTTAACGTCGAAAATCAGCCCCAGCATTTT. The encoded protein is CASSFNVENQPQHF.

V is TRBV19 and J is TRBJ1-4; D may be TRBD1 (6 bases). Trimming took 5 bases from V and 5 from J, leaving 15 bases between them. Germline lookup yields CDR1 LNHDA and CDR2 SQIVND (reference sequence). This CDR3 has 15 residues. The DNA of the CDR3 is TGTGCCAGTAGTCTACGACAGGCGGCGAATGAAAAACTGTTTTTT. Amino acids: CASSLRQAANEKLFF. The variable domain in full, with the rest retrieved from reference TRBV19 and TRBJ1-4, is DGGITQSPKYLFRKEGQNVTLSCEQNLNHDAMYWYRQDPGQGLRLIYYSQIVNDFQKGDIAEGYSVSREKKESFPLTVTSAQKNPTAFYLCASSLRQAANEKLFFGSGTQLSVL.

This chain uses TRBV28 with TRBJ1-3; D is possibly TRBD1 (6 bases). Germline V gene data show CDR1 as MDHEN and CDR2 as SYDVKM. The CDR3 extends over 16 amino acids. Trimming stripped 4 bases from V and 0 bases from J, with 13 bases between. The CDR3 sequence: CASSYRGTPSGNTIYF. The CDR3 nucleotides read TGTGCCAGCAGTTATAGGGGGACCCCCTCTGGAAACACCATATATTTT.

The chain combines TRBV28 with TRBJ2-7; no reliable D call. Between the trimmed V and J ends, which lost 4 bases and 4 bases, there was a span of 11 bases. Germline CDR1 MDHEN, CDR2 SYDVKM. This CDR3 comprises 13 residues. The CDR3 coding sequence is TGTGCCAGCAGTTCCCTTGCTGGATACGAGCAGTACTTC. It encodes CASSSLAGYEQYF.

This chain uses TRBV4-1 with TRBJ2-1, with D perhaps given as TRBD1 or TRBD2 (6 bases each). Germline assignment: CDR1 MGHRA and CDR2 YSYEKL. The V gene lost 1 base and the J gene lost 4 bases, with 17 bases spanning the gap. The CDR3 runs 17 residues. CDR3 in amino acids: CASSQVEGGFLYNEQFF. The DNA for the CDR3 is TGCGCCAGCAGCCAAGTGGAAGGGGGGTTTCTGTACAATGAGCAGTTCTTC.